This is a list of T cell receptor beta chains from one sample in a study of blood T cell repertoires in COVID-19. This table comes from immunoSEQ multiplex PCR, and its TCRdb copy is limited to in-frame clones, with some not included. The sample carries over 120,000 clones, approximately 90% recorded once. The material sequenced was PBMCs or T cells enriched from blood (not recorded which). The receptors here all came from a man aged 50 to 59 who had recovered from COVID-19. Each CDR3 is given with its conserved first and last residue. A D gene is named only where the DNA matches it firmly. Some rows have no size entry. The others give once, few or many, or a class for an expanded clone.

-	TRBV2	-	TRBJ1-3	TGTGCCAGCAGTATTAACAGGGACTCTGGAAACACCATATATTTT	CASSINRDSGNTIYF
few	TRBV6-6	-	TRBJ1-2	TGTGCCAGCAAGGATTCAGGGATGGATCATGGCTACACCTTC	CASKDSGMDHGYTF
few	TRBV2	-	TRBJ1-1	TGTGCCAGCAGGCCGCGGCTCATGAACACTGAAGCTTTCTTT	CASRPRLMNTEAFF
-	TRBV27	-	TRBJ1-2	TGTGCCAGCAGTTTGTTCGCGAGCTATGGCTACACCTTC	CASSLFASYGYTF
once	TRBV4-3	-	TRBJ2-1	TGCGCCAGCAGCCAAGGAGGATACAATGAGCAGTTCTTC	CASSQGGYNEQFF
-	TRBV18	TRBD1	TRBJ2-2	TGTGCCAGCTCAATCCAGACAGGGATGCAGGGCACCGGGGAGCTGTTTTTT	CASSIQTGMQGTGELFF
-	TRBV6-5	TRBD2	TRBJ2-3	TGTGCCAGCACTGGATTAGCGGGGGGGCATGATACGCAGTATTTT	CASTGLAGGHDTQYF
-	TRBV28	TRBD1	TRBJ2-1	TGTGCCAGCAGTTTAACCGGACAGGGGCGGAATGAGCAGTTCTTC	CASSLTGQGRNEQFF
few	TRBV9	TRBD1	TRBJ2-2	TGTGCCAGCAGCGTAAGACAGGGGAGCGGGGAGCTGTTTTTT	CASSVRQGSGELFF
-	TRBV10-1	TRBD1	TRBJ2-1	TGCGCCAGCAGTGAGAGGGACAGGGACAATGAGCAGTTCTTC	CASSERDRDNEQFF
-	TRBV28	-	TRBJ2-7	TGTGCCAGCAGCTCTCACGGGCGGGAACCCTACGAGCAGTACTTC	CASSSHGREPYEQYF
-	TRBV28	TRBD1	TRBJ1-4	TGTGCCAGCAAAACCCGACAGGGGCCTCAGGGATCTAATGAAAAACTGTTTTTT	CASKTRQGPQGSNEKLFF
-	TRBV27	TRBD1	TRBJ2-7	TGTGCCAGCAGGGGGACAGGGAGCGGGCTAGCGGTGACCTACGAGCAGTACTTC	CASRGTGSGLAVTYEQYF
-	TRBV5-1	TRBD1	TRBJ1-2	TGCGCCAGCAGCCAGGGACAGGTAGCTAACTATGGCTACACCTTC	CASSQGQVANYGYTF
-	TRBV11-1	-	TRBJ1-2	TGTGCCAGCAGCTATGACAGTTATGGCTACACCTTC	CASSYDSYGYTF
-	TRBV12-3/TRBV12-4	-	TRBJ1-2	TGTGCCAGCAGTTACGGGGGATACTATGGCTACACCTTC	CASSYGGYYGYTF
-	TRBV28	-	TRBJ1-1	TGTGCCAGCAGTTTACGAGGGAGAGAAGCTTTCTTT	CASSLRGREAFF
-	TRBV7-3	TRBD1	TRBJ1-2	TGTGCCAGCAGGCAAATTAATGGGACAGGCATCAACTATGGCTACACCTTC	CASRQINGTGINYGYTF
-	TRBV14	TRBD2	TRBJ2-7	TGTGCCAGCAGCAGAAGTAGCGGGGGTCCCTCCTACGAGCAGTACTTC	CASSRSSGGPSYEQYF
-	TRBV7-2	-	TRBJ1-6	TGTGCCAGCAGCTTAGGGGTAGGGGTTAATTCACCCCTCCACTTT	CASSLGVGVNSPLHF
-	TRBV5-6	TRBD2	TRBJ2-5	TGTGCCAGCAGCCGCCCGGGACTAGCGGGAGCAGAGACCCAGTACTTC	CASSRPGLAGAETQYF
-	TRBV18	-	TRBJ1-1	TGTGCCAGCTCACTTGGAGAAGGGGACACTGAAGCTTTCTTT	CASSLGEGDTEAFF
-	TRBV18	TRBD1	TRBJ1-1	TGTGCCAGCTCACCACCGTGGCAGGGGGCGAGCACTGAAGCTTTCTTT	CASSPPWQGASTEAFF
-	TRBV19	-	TRBJ1-3	TGTGCCAGTAGTATTAATACTAACTCTGGAAACACCATATATTTT	CASSINTNSGNTIYF
-	TRBV12-3/TRBV12-4	-	TRBJ1-2	TGTGCCAGCAGTTTACGGGGAGGCTACACCTTC	CASSLRGGYTF
-	TRBV4-1	-	TRBJ1-1	TGCGCCAGCAGCCAAGACAGCGGGGCTTTACTATCCATCACTGAAGCTTTCTTT	CASSQDSGALLSITEAFF
once	TRBV9	-	TRBJ2-2	TGTGCCAGCAGCGTAGAAGGACTAATAAACACCGGGGAGCTGTTTTTT	CASSVEGLINTGELFF
-	TRBV5-1	-	TRBJ2-6	TGCGCCAGCAGTGACATTTTGGGGGCCAACGTCCTGACTTTC	CASSDILGANVLTF
-	TRBV3-1/TRBV3-2	-	TRBJ1-6	TGTGCCAGCAGCCGCAGAGCGCATAATTCACCCCTCCACTTT	CASSRRAHNSPLHF
-	TRBV18	TRBD2	TRBJ2-3	TGTGCCAGCTCACCCGGACTAGAGGTAGATACGCAGTATTTT	CASSPGLEVDTQYF
-	TRBV7-6	-	TRBJ2-2	TGTGCCAGCAGCGCTAGATCATCGGGTAGTGAGCTGTTTTTT	CASSARSSGSELFF
-	TRBV11-1	TRBD1	TRBJ1-2	TGTGCCAGCAGCTTGGCGACAGGGTTGAAGAACTATGGCTACACCTTC	CASSLATGLKNYGYTF
-	TRBV5-5	TRBD2	TRBJ2-5	TGTGCCAGCAGCCTAGGGCTAAGCGGGGGAAAAGAGACCCAGTACTTC	CASSLGLSGGKETQYF
-	TRBV18	-	TRBJ2-1	TGTGCCAGCTCACCACCGGGCCCCTACAATGAGCAGTTCTTC	CASSPPGPYNEQFF
-	TRBV28	-	TRBJ1-3	TGTGCCAGCAGTTTTGATTACACTGGAAACACCATATATTTT	CASSFDYTGNTIYF
-	TRBV29-1	TRBD2	TRBJ2-7	TGCAGCGTTATTGGGGAGGGAAGGTACGAGCAGTACTTC	CSVIGEGRYEQYF
-	TRBV7-3	TRBD2	TRBJ2-1	TGTGCCAGCAGCTTAAACCCGACTAGCGGGATAAACAATGAGCAGTTCTTC	CASSLNPTSGINNEQFF
-	TRBV19	-	TRBJ1-5	TGTGCCAGTAGAGCCCGACAGGACGGCAATCAGCCCCAGCATTTT	CASRARQDGNQPQHF
-	TRBV12-5	TRBD2	TRBJ2-1	TGTGCTAGTGGGTCATCGGGACTAGCGGTTAGCTCCTACAATGAGCAGTTCTTC	CASGSSGLAVSSYNEQFF
-	TRBV14	-	TRBJ2-2	TGTGCCAGCAGCCAAGATGTGGGGGCTCCCGGGGAGCTGTTTTTT	CASSQDVGAPGELFF
-	TRBV29-1	-	TRBJ2-3	TGCAGCGCCGTAGAGACAGCTAGCACAGATACGCAGTATTTT	CSAVETASTDTQYF